This T cell receptor (beta chain) was observed in a study of CD4 T cells in relation to SARS-CoV-2 and coronaviruses. Study-level results: Each donor contributed either pre-pandemic or post-infection samples, not both. In roughly 65% of donors, memory CD4+ clonotypes crossrecognized SARS-CoV-2 and at least one common cold coronavirus spike.

This clone is a singleton in its sample. No antigen is known for it. The CDR3 has 15 residues. The V segment lost 5 bases and the J segment 8 bases; nucleotides outside the gene matches: 14. The V gene's germline CDR1 is SGHNT and CDR2 YYREEE (reference sequence). Uncultured naive and memory CD4+ T cells supplied DNA for deep TCR-beta sequencing. Generated by immunoSEQ multiplex PCR, the TCRdb table keeps only in-frame clones and is missing some. Seen here are 60,000 to 80,000 clones, 80% to 90% observed once, and the top ten hold 1.6%. Before the COVID-19 pandemic, during about 2010-2018, CD4+ T cells were taken from unexposed donors.

Sequenced sample: memory CD4+ T cells from PBMCs. The clonotype was recovered from a human donor in good health. The chain links TRBV5-4 to TRBJ2-3, with 7 positions matching TRBD2. CDR3 DNA sequence: TGTGCCAGCAGTGCTCAGCGGGGTGACGCGCGTACGCAGTATTTT. Protein sequence: CASSAQRGDARTQYF.